This T cell receptor beta chain was profiled in a study of siplizumab effects on memory and regulatory T cells. Cells from the mixed lymphocyte reaction were cocultured for five to six days at 37°C. CFSE was used to stain responder PBMCs and Violet Dye to stain stimulator PBMCs, which were then pooled 1:1. Whole-study findings and limits: Treg origin accounted for an average of around 67% of mappable alloreactive CD4+ clones with siplizumab and about 30% in controls.

Assays captured approximately 100,000 TCR templates per sample. Sequencing was performed with immunoSEQ multiplex PCR; in TCRdb, only in-frame clones are kept and a portion is missing. The table shows 10,000 or so clones, with 47% occurring only once. V was clipped by 2 bases and J by 5 bases; unmatched bases: 12. The CDR3 is 16 residues long. In germline, CDR1 is SGHRS, CDR2 YFSETQ. Comment on this clone: The antigen is not known.

V usage is TRBV5-1 and J usage is TRBJ1-1, with TRBD1 identical over 7 bases. The specimen sequenced was CFSE-low (dividing) CD8+ T cells sorted from an allogeneic mixed lymphocyte reaction. This TCR came from a human donor in good health; the cells came from an allogeneic mixed lymphocyte reaction. Some clones in this sample may be carry-over from other donors' samples. DNA of the CDR3: TGCGCCAGCAGCTTACAGGGGCCACTGGTAAAAACTGAAGCTTTCTTT. It specifies CASSLQGPLVKTEAFF. Combining the CDR3 with reference TRBV5-1 and TRBJ1-1 gives the whole variable domain KAGVTQTPRYLIKTRGQQVTLSCSPISGHRSVSWYQQTPGQGLQFLFEYFSETQRNKGNFPGRFSGRQFSNSRSEMNVSTLELGDSALYLCASSLQGPLVKTEAFFGQGTRLTVV.